One sample yielded the 32 T cell receptor beta chains listed below, sequenced in a study of cytomegalovirus exposure and HLA in healthy donors. PCR used 60 Vbeta primers and 13 Jbeta primers. TCRdb's table, derived via immunoSEQ multiplex PCR, lists solely in-frame clones and lacks some. In all, the sample yields tens of thousands of clones. Material for sequencing was PBMCs. The source of these receptors is a man in his forties or fifties in good health and CMV-seropositive.

J is TRBJ1-2 and V is TRBV11-2; 8 nucleotides align to TRBD1. The ends lost 5 bases at V and 8 bases at J; junction bases unmatched: 13. There are 15 residues in the CDR3. Germline V lookup: CDR1 SGHAT, CDR2 FQNNGV. This chain's CDR3 is CASSRGMQGAEGYTF. The CDR3 coding sequence is TGTGCCAGCAGCAGGGGAATGCAGGGGGCTGAAGGCTACACCTTC.

The J gene is TRBJ2-1, the V gene TRBV6-6; D perhaps matches TRBD2 (5 bases). CDR1 MNHNY and CDR2 SVGAGI come from the germline V gene (reference sequence). V lost 6 bases, J lost 7 bases, and 10 bases lay in between. The CDR3 covers 12 residues. CDR3 DNA sequence: TGTGCCAGCAGCGACCCGGGGAATGAGCAGTTCTTC. As protein: CASSDPGNEQFF.

CDR3 DNA sequence: TGTGCTAGTGGTCTCCAGCGGGAGGTACATACGCAGTATTTT. It specifies CASGLQREVHTQYF. V and J are TRBV12-5 and TRBJ2-3, with TRBD2 identical over 9 bases. Germline values: CDR1 LGHNT, CDR2 FRNRAP. The V segment lost 5 bases and the J segment 7 bases; nucleotides outside the gene matches: 7. The CDR3 contains 14 residues. Full variable domain (rest looked up from reference TRBV12-5 and TRBJ2-3): DARVTQTPRHKVTEMGQEVTMRCQPILGHNTVFWYRQTMMQGLELLAYFRNRAPLDDSGMPKDRFSAEMPDATLATLKIQPSEPRDSAVYFCASGLQREVHTQYFGPGTRLTVL.

This sequence joins TRBV7-2 and TRBJ1-1; 10 nucleotides line up with TRBD1. CDR1 and CDR2 from the germline V gene are SGHTA and FQGNSA. Trimming at V came to 7 bases and at J to 3 bases, leaving 8 bases not matched to a gene. The CDR3 has 15 residues. CDR3 region: CASNPTGQGDTEAFF. In nucleotides, the CDR3 is TGTGCCAGCAACCCGACAGGACAGGGGGACACTGAAGCTTTCTTT.

About this clone: The same CDR3 also results from other DNA sequences found in this sample. V usage is TRBV30 and J usage is TRBJ1-1; 8 nucleotides line up with TRBD1. Germline-derived CDR1 and CDR2 are GTSNPN and SVGIG (reference sequence). The CDR3 runs 14 residues. The ends lost 3 bases at V and 4 bases at J; junction bases unmatched: 7. The CDR3 loop is CAWSLAQGGTEAFF. The CDR3 bases are TGTGCCTGGAGCCTCGCACAGGGGGGCACTGAAGCTTTCTTT.

Notes on this clone: A read error may produce the germline difference seen at one junction end. This chain joins TRBV15 and TRBJ2-5, with 9 positions matching TRBD2. Germline-derived CDR1 and CDR2 are LNHNV and YYDKDF (reference sequence). CDR3 length equals 15 residues. CDR3 in amino acids: CATSRSGVAGEAQYF. The CDR3, as DNA: TGTGCCACCAGCAGATCAGGGGTAGCGGGAGAGGCCCAGTACTTC.

As regards this clone: Other DNA sequences in this specimen translate into the identical CDR3. V and J are TRBV2 and TRBJ2-7; D is ambiguous. Germline CDR1 SNHLY, CDR2 FYNNEI. The CDR3 covers 11 residues. V was trimmed by 5 bases and J by 4 bases, leaving 6 bases between them. The CDR3: CASSYSYEQYF. In DNA, the CDR3 is TGTGCCAGCAGTTACTCTTACGAGCAGTACTTC.

The chain uses TRBV10-1 and TRBJ1-2; 7 positions agree with TRBD1. CDR1 and CDR2 (germline): WNHNN, SYGVQD (reference sequence). V lost 9 bases, J lost 2 bases, and 3 bases stayed unmatched. The CDR3 runs to 12 residues. The CDR3 sequence: CARGQRNYGYTF. Written as DNA, the CDR3 is TGCGCCAGGGGACAGCGAAACTATGGCTACACCTTC.

As concerns this clone: A read error may account for a junction end that differs from germline. The chain's CDR3 is CASSPSETQYF. The CDR3 region has the DNA TGTGCTAGCAGCCCATCAGAGACCCAGTACTTC. The rearrangement joins TRBV7-7 to TRBJ2-5; D remains ambiguous. The CDR3 loop spans 11 amino acids. Germline V gene data show CDR1 as SSHAT and CDR2 as FNYEAQ (reference sequence). Variable domain in full (rest from reference TRBV7-7 and TRBJ2-5): GAGVSQSPRYKVTKRGQDVTLRCDPISSHATLYWYQQALGQGPEFLTYFNYEAQPDKSGLPSDRFSAERPEGSISTLTIQRTEQRDSAMYRCASSPSETQYFGPGTRLLVL.

This chain uses TRBV25-1 with TRBJ2-2; D may be TRBD1 (7 bases). The length of the CDR3 is 17 residues. Germline V gene lookup returns CDR1 MGHDK and CDR2 SYGVNS. V was pared by 2 bases and J by 1 base, with 14 bases between. CDR3: CASSEGRDRWNTGELFF. The CDR3, as DNA: TGTGCCAGCAGTGAAGGGCGGGACAGATGGAACACCGGGGAGCTGTTTTTT.

The chain uses TRBV11-2 and TRBJ2-7; perhaps TRBD2 as D (6 bases). Trimming took off 1 base at V and 5 bases at J, with 9 bases between the two ends. The CDR3 totals 13 residues. Germline V gene data show CDR1 as SGHAT and CDR2 as FQNNGV. The CDR3 reads CASSLGWGDEQYF. Written as DNA, the CDR3 is TGTGCCAGCAGCTTAGGTTGGGGGGACGAGCAGTACTTC.

The genes are TRBV7-6 and TRBJ2-5, with D unclear. The V end was cut by 5 bases, the J end by 0 bases, with 10 bases between. In germline, CDR1 is SGHVS, CDR2 FNYEAQ. The CDR3 sequence is 14 residues long. The CDR3 sequence: CASSTKRYQETQYF. CDR3 DNA: TGTGCCAGCAGCACCAAGAGGTACCAAGAGACCCAGTACTTC.

The V gene is TRBV7-2, the J gene TRBJ2-1, with 11 bases matching TRBD2. Germline loops: CDR1 SGHTA, CDR2 FQGNSA. The CDR3 length is 15 residues. The trim removed 1 base at V and 8 bases at J, leaving 4 bases unmatched. The CDR3 loop reads CASSLGTSGLDEQFF. The CDR3 region has the DNA TGTGCCAGCAGCTTAGGGACTAGCGGGCTCGATGAGCAGTTCTTC. Full variable domain (rest looked up from reference TRBV7-2 and TRBJ2-1): GAGVSQSPSNKVTEKGKDVELRCDPISGHTALYWYRQSLGQGLEFLIYFQGNSAPDKSGLPSDRFSAERTGGSVSTLTIQRTQQEDSAVYLCASSLGTSGLDEQFFGPGTRLTVL.

The chain couples TRBV28 to TRBJ2-1; 12 bases line up with TRBD2. V lost 4 bases to trimming and J lost 2 bases; unmatched junction nucleotides: 0. CDR1 and CDR2 (germline): MDHEN, SYDVKM. CDR3 size: 15 residues. This chain's CDR3 is CASSWTSGTYNEQFF. CDR3 in DNA: TGTGCCAGCAGTTGGACTAGCGGGACCTACAATGAGCAGTTCTTC. The whole variable domain, remainder taken from reference TRBV28 and TRBJ2-1, is DVKVTQSSRYLVKRTGEKVFLECVQDMDHENMFWYRQDPGLGLRLIYFSYDVKMKEKGDIPEGYSVSREKKERFSLILESASTNQTSMYLCASSWTSGTYNEQFFGPGTRLTVL.

Notes on this clone: The junction shows a germline mismatch at one end, possibly a read error. This CDR3 is also generated by other DNA sequences in the sample. CDR3 sequence reads: CASSYSYEQYF. The DNA of the CDR3 is TGTGCCAGCAGTTACTCCTACGAGCAGTACTTC. The gene calls are TRBV10-3 and TRBJ2-7; D not certain. The CDR3 is 11 amino acids. CDR1 ENHRY and CDR2 SYGVKD come from the germline V gene.

The J gene is TRBJ2-3, the V gene TRBV5-1, with TRBD2 matching over 13 bases. This CDR3 region has 20 residues. CDR1 and CDR2 from the germline V gene are SGHRS and YFSETQ. V lost 5 bases to trimming and J lost 2 bases; unmatched junction nucleotides: 17. The CDR3 spells CASSLTPGQGLAGPTDTQYF. The CDR3 region has the DNA TGCGCCAGCAGTCTTACTCCGGGACAGGGACTAGCGGGACCCACAGATACGCAGTATTTT.

The chain is built from TRBV19 and TRBJ2-1; a possible D gene is TRBD2 (6 bases). There are 14 residues in the CDR3. The germline V gene has CDR1 LNHDA and CDR2 SQIVND (reference sequence). V lost 4 bases to trimming and J lost 3 bases, with 10 bases between them. DNA for the CDR3: TGTGCCAGTAGTAAGGTAGCGGACTACAATGAGCAGTTCTTC. Translating it yields CASSKVADYNEQFF.

V is TRBV28 and J is TRBJ1-3, with TRBD1 identical over 8 bases. The CDR3 has 15 amino acids. Germline V lookup: CDR1 MDHEN, CDR2 SYDVKM. The trim removed 4 bases at V and 1 base at J, leaving 3 bases unmatched. This chain's CDR3 is CASSSDRGSGNTIYF. The CDR3 nucleotides read TGTGCCAGCAGTTCAGACAGGGGATCTGGAAACACCATATATTTT.

The CDR3 spells CASSSTSGQYNEQFF. The CDR3 nucleotides read TGTGCCAGCAGCTCGACTAGCGGGCAGTACAATGAGCAGTTCTTC. The V gene is TRBV11-3, the J gene TRBJ2-1; TRBD2 aligns across 10 bases. The CDR3 length is 15 residues. The germline gives CDR1 SGHNT, CDR2 YENEEA. Unmatched junction bases numbered 4, after V lost 4 bases and J lost 4 bases.

The chain recombines TRBV9 with TRBJ2-7, with 7 bases fitting TRBD1. Germline CDR1 SGDLS, CDR2 YYNGEE. The CDR3 covers 14 residues. Trimming cost V 0 bases and J 7 bases; bases outside gene matches: 7. The CDR3 sequence is CASSVGIGGYEQYF. The CDR3, as DNA: TGTGCCAGCAGCGTAGGGATAGGGGGCTATGAGCAGTACTTC.

Here the CDR3 DNA reads TGTGCCAGCAGTGGGGCCTTAGGGACAGGGGTTTCCTACGAGCAGTACTTC. This codes for CASSGALGTGVSYEQYF. The V and J genes are TRBV25-1 and TRBJ2-5; 10 bases are shared with TRBD1. The end of the DNA fits TRBJ2-7 better, so the J call may be wrong. This CDR3 has 17 amino acids. Germline V gives CDR1 MGHDK, CDR2 SYGVNS.

The chain recombines TRBV18 with TRBJ2-7, with TRBD1 matching over 7 bases. With V trimmed by 6 bases and J by 0 bases, 8 bases remained unmatched. This CDR3 has 15 residues. Germline CDR1 reads KGHSH; CDR2 reads LQKENI. CDR3 region: CASSSTGALSYEQYF. The DNA for the CDR3 is TGTGCCAGCTCCTCCACAGGGGCCCTCTCCTACGAGCAGTACTTC.

This chain uses TRBV27 with TRBJ2-7, with a weak D call TRBD1 (6 bases). The V and J ends lost 8 bases and 4 bases respectively, with 21 bases between them. Germline V gene sequence: CDR1 MNHEY, CDR2 SMNVEV (reference sequence). The CDR3 runs 15 residues. The CDR3 loop reads CASSLMGQAGYEQYF. In DNA, the CDR3 is TGTGCCAGCTCTCTTATGGGACAAGCCGGATACGAGCAGTACTTC.

V usage is TRBV27 and J usage is TRBJ1-1; 9 bases match TRBD1. Trimming took 5 bases from V and 4 from J; bases not matched to a gene: 5. From germline, CDR1 is MNHEY and CDR2 SMNVEV (reference sequence). CDR3 length: 14 amino acids. Here the CDR3 reads CASSTTGGRTEAFF. The CDR3, as DNA: TGTGCCAGCAGTACGACAGGGGGACGCACTGAAGCTTTCTTT.

This chain joins TRBV7-9 and TRBJ1-1, with 8 bases matching TRBD1. The J segment lost 4 bases and the V segment lost 5 bases, leaving 9 bases of the junction unmatched. In germline, CDR1 is SEHNR, CDR2 FQNEAQ (reference sequence). The length of the CDR3 is 15 residues. CDR3 nucleotide sequence: TGTGCCAGCAGCCCGACAGGGGTTTGGGGCACTGAAGCTTTCTTT. Its translation is CASSPTGVWGTEAFF.

The chain employs TRBV9 and TRBJ2-7; possible D gene TRBD1, 6 bases. The CDR3 totals 13 residues. Trimming took off 0 bases at V and 7 bases at J, with 11 bases between the two ends. Germline CDR1 SGDLS, CDR2 YYNGEE. As DNA, the CDR3 is TGTGCCAGCAGCGTAGGAACAGGGTTAGAGCAGTACTTC. Protein sequence: CASSVGTGLEQYF.

The V call is TRBV30, the J call TRBJ2-2, with 9 bases identical to TRBD2. This CDR3 contains 14 residues. J gave up 8 bases and V 1 base, and 5 bases lay outside the gene matches. Germline V CDR1 and CDR2: GTSNPN, SVGIG (reference sequence). The chain's CDR3 is CAWSGIAGVGELFF. The CDR3 coding sequence is TGTGCCTGGAGTGGTATAGCGGGAGTGGGGGAGCTGTTTTTT.

The chain uses TRBV19 and TRBJ2-1; TRBD2 might be the D (6 bases). CDR1 and CDR2 from the germline V gene are LNHDA and SQIVND (reference sequence). Between the trimmed V and J ends, which lost 7 bases and 0 bases, there was a span of 10 bases. There are 14 residues in the CDR3. The CDR3 region is CASMRGSSYNEQFF. Here the CDR3 DNA reads TGTGCCAGTATGCGGGGAAGCTCCTACAATGAGCAGTTCTTC.

The chain carries TRBV27 and TRBJ2-3; D may be TRBD2 (7 bases). V was shortened by 5 bases and J by 7 bases, with 22 bases between the two germline ends. The CDR3 extends over 16 amino acids. Germline loops: CDR1 MNHEY, CDR2 SMNVEV (reference sequence). CDR3 nucleotide sequence: TGTGCCAGCAGTGGGGGAGGGGGAGGGGGTACAAATACGCAGTATTTT. Its translation is CASSGGGGGGTNTQYF.

The chain is built from TRBV2 and TRBJ1-4, with no clear D. The V gene's germline CDR1 is SNHLY and CDR2 FYNNEI. With 2 bases removed from V and 7 bases from J, the gap between germline ends came to 14 bases. The CDR3 runs to 15 residues. CDR3 nucleotides: TGTGCCAGCAGTGAAAAGACATCTACCCGTGAAAAACTGTTTTTT. Its translation: CASSEKTSTREKLFF.

In DNA, the CDR3 is TGTGCCTGCCAACCCCAACTAGCGGGAGTTGGTGATACGCAGTATTTT. Encoded protein: CACQPQLAGVGDTQYF. The chain uses TRBV30 and TRBJ2-3; 11 positions match TRBD2. This CDR3 is 16 amino acids long. J lost 6 bases, V lost 6 bases, and 14 bases had no gene match. Germline assignment: CDR1 GTSNPN and CDR2 SVGIG (reference sequence).

This chain joins TRBV5-1 and TRBJ2-7; 7 bases agree with TRBD1. V shed 4 bases and J 3 bases; nucleotides not matched to a gene: 4. CDR1 is SGHRS, CDR2 YFSETQ, per germline. This CDR3 contains 13 residues. CDR3 in DNA: TGCGCCAGCAGCCCCGGGGACAGCTACGAGCAGTACTTC. It codes for CASSPGDSYEQYF.